The source of this TCR beta chain is a study of cytomegalovirus exposure and HLA in healthy donors. Study-wide background: A preliminary data release comprised roughly 85 million unique TCRs obtained from HLA-typed donors.

Germline values: CDR1 SGHKS, CDR2 YYEKEE (reference sequence). The CDR3 is made up of 14 amino acids. The V gene lost 0 bases and the J gene lost 11 bases, with 17 bases spanning the gap. Primers included in the PCR were 60 Vbeta and 13 Jbeta primers. Using immunoSEQ multiplex PCR, the repertoire was profiled, and TCRdb retains in-frame clones only, with some absent. The sample holds tens of thousands of clones, more than 60% seen once. Study-level results: Cytomegalovirus status was reportedly diagnosed by the classifier with high specificity and sensitivity. Most of the TCR beta V segments (in an earlier analysis) were productive either about 87% or about 30% of the time.

Concerning this clone itself: No antigen is known for it.

The V and J genes are TRBV5-5 and TRBJ2-5; D possibly corresponds to TRBD1 (6 bases). The source of this sequence is a male donor in good health and CMV-seropositive. Sequencing was carried out using PBMCs. CDR3 sequence reads: CASSLVASPGEQYF. CDR3 in DNA: TGTGCCAGCAGCTTGGTAGCCTCACCAGGGGAGCAGTACTTC. Using reference TRBV5-5 and TRBJ2-5 for the parts outside the CDR3, the full variable domain is DAGVTQSPTHLIKTRGQQVTLRCSPISGHKSVSWYQQVLGQGPQFIFQYYEKEERGRGNFPDRFSARQFPNYSSELNVNALLLGDSALYLCASSLVASPGEQYFGPGTRLLVL.